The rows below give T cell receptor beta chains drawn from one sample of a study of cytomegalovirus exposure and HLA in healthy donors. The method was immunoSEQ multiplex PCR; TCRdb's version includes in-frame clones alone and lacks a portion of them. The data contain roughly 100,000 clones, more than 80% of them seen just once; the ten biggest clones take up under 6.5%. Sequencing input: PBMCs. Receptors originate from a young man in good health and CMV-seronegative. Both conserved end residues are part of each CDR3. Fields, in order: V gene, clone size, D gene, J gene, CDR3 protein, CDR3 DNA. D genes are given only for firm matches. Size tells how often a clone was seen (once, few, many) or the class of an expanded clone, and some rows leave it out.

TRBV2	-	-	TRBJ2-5	CASSRLPQETQYF	TGTGCCAGCAGCCGACTACCTCAAGAGACCCAGTACTTC
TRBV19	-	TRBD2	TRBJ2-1	CASTPGRANEQFF	TGTGCCAGTACCCCGGGGAGGGCCAATGAGCAGTTCTTC
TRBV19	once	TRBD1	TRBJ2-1	CASSGQGAIGEQFF	TGTGCCAGTTCGGGACAGGGGGCGATCGGTGAGCAGTTCTTC
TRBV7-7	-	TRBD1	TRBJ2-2	CASSSDRAGGELFF	TGTGCTAGCAGCTCCGACAGGGCGGGCGGGGAGCTGTTTTTT
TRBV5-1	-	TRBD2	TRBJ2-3	CASSNGLAGRQRTDTQYF	TGCGCCAGCAGCAACGGACTAGCGGGACGTCAAAGGACAGATACGCAGTATTTT
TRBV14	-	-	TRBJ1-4	CASSQKRGYNEKLFF	TGTGCCAGCAGCCAAAAGCGGGGGTATAATGAAAAACTGTTTTTT
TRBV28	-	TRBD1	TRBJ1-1	CASSLRDRASAFF	TGTGCCAGCAGTTTGAGGGACAGGGCCAGCGCTTTCTTT
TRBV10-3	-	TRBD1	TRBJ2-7	CASSDGTGSDEQYF	TGTGCCAGCAGTGATGGGACAGGAAGTGACGAGCAGTACTTC
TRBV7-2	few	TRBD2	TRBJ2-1	CASSLEIGGGSQTAGQFF	TGTGCCAGCAGCTTAGAGATTGGCGGGGGTTCACAAACGGCGGGGCAGTTCTTC
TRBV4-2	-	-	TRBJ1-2	CASSRHRDTTFYGYTF	TGTGCCAGCAGCCGACACCGGGACACTACTTTCTATGGCTACACCTTC
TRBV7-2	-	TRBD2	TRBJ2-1	CASSPPGGLHNEQFF	TGTGCCAGCAGCCCCCCGGGAGGCCTACACAATGAGCAGTTCTTC
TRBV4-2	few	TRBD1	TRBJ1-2	CASSFGQDNYGYTF	TGTGCCAGCAGCTTCGGACAGGATAACTATGGCTACACCTTC
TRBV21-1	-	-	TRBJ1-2	CASSSFRGLNYGYTF	TGTGCCAGCAGCAGTTTCAGGGGGTTAAACTATGGCTACACCTTC
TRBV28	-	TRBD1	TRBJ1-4	CASSIRTGLNEKLFF	TGTGCCAGCAGTATCCGGACAGGTCTTAATGAAAAACTGTTTTTT